This TCR beta chain emerged from a study of PD-L1 blockade in urothelial cancer. Profiling relied on immunoSEQ multiplex PCR, and the TCRdb table lists in-frame clones only, not all of them. Among 95,000 or so clones, around 86% were seen once, and the ten largest hold 2%. Time point denoted: pretreatment peripheral blood. V was shortened by 6 bases and J by 6 bases, with 14 bases between the two germline ends. The germline V gene has CDR1 MDHEN and CDR2 SYDVKM. The CDR3 contains 14 residues. The chain employs TRBV28 and TRBJ1-4, with TRBD1 as a possible D gene (5 bases). The receptor's source is a man in his sixties with urothelial cancer. Sequencing was performed on PBMCs, taken around atezolizumab (anti-PD-L1) treatment. CDR3 region: CASRSREHYEKLFF. The CDR3 DNA follows: TGTGCCAGCAGGAGCAGGGAACACTATGAAAAACTGTTTTTT.